These 20 T cell receptor beta chains were all obtained from the same sample, sequenced in a study of shared clonotypes between healthy human individuals. This table comes from immunoSEQ multiplex PCR, and its TCRdb copy is limited to in-frame clones, with some not included. The profile shows about 2.1 million clones, approximately 92% of them singletons. Positive CCR7 selection of CD45RO-negative cells yielded the naive CD8 cells, and terminally differentiated effector memory CD45RA+ cells were excluded. The sequenced sample consisted of naive CD8+ T cells from PBMCs. The receptors derive from a man aged 18 to 30 in good health. Some clones in this sample may be carry-over from other donors' samples.

This chain's CDR3 is CSVGLAGPSSYEQYF. CDR3 DNA sequence: TGCAGCGTCGGACTAGCGGGACCGAGCTCCTACGAGCAGTACTTC. This rearrangement joins TRBV29-1 to TRBJ2-7, with 12 bases matching TRBD2. Per germline, CDR1 SQVTM and CDR2 ANQGSEA. This CDR3 contains 15 residues. The V segment lost 6 bases and the J segment 0 bases; nucleotides outside the gene matches: 6.

This clone occurred a few times. This rearrangement joins TRBV4-1 to TRBJ2-7; 7 bases agree with TRBD1. J gave up 4 bases and V 5 bases, and 5 bases lay outside the gene matches. Per germline, CDR1 MGHRA and CDR2 YSYEKL. The CDR3 length is 13 residues. CDR3 sequence: CASSEGAGYEQYF. DNA for the CDR3: TGCGCCAGCAGCGAGGGGGCTGGGTACGAGCAGTACTTC.

The rearrangement joins TRBV7-9 to TRBJ2-1; weak D call: TRBD2 (6 bases). The CDR3 extends over 14 amino acids. Per the germline V gene, CDR1 is SEHNR and CDR2 is FQNEAQ (reference sequence). The V gene lost 6 bases and the J gene lost 5 bases, with 14 bases spanning the gap. DNA of the CDR3: TGTGCCAGCAGAACCCCTCCGGGGGACAATGAGCAGTTCTTC. Protein product: CASRTPPGDNEQFF.

The genes are TRBV7-2 and TRBJ1-5; TRBD1 is a possible D gene (5 bases). The CDR3 runs to 14 residues. The V and J ends lost 2 bases and 6 bases respectively, with 11 bases between them. In germline, CDR1 is SGHTA, CDR2 FQGNSA. The CDR3 loop is CASSLLGLGQPQHF. CDR3 in DNA: TGTGCCAGCAGCTTATTGGGGCTGGGTCAGCCCCAGCATTTT.

A note on this clone: At the DNA level, this CDR3 is encoded by other sequences in the same sample as well. The rearrangement uses TRBV13 and TRBJ2-1; D is unresolved. The CDR3 contains 13 residues. Germline loops: CDR1 PRHDT, CDR2 FYEKMQ (reference sequence). Trimming cost V 5 bases and J 3 bases, with 8 bases left between them. The CDR3 sequence is CASSPGLYNEQFF. The CDR3 region has the DNA TGTGCCAGCAGCCCGGGTCTCTACAATGAGCAGTTCTTC.

The chain recombines TRBV7-8 with TRBJ1-2; D call uncertain. Germline V CDR1 and CDR2: SGHVS, FQNEAQ. The V end lost 8 bases, the J end lost 0 bases, and 19 bases lay between the germline ends. The length of the CDR3 is 16 residues. CDR3: CASGPDQSPSNYGYTF. In DNA form, the CDR3 reads TGTGCCAGCGGACCTGACCAGAGCCCCTCTAACTATGGCTACACCTTC.

This clone was found once. Other DNA sequences in the same sample also yield this CDR3. The V and J genes are TRBV5-6 and TRBJ1-5; possibly TRBD1 for D (5 bases). The CDR3 is 13 residues long. Germline assignment: CDR1 SGHDT and CDR2 YYEEEE. The germline V and J ends were trimmed by 4 bases and 4 bases, with 9 bases remaining between them. The CDR3 region is CASSPGGNQPQHF. The CDR3 coding sequence is TGTGCCAGCAGCCCGGGGGGGAATCAGCCCCAGCATTTT.

This clone showed up just once. The gene calls are TRBV27 and TRBJ2-2; 8 bases fit TRBD2. V lost 4 bases, J lost 4 bases, and 8 bases stayed unmatched. The CDR3 length is 16 residues. Germline V CDR1 and CDR2: MNHEY, SMNVEV (reference sequence). In DNA form, the CDR3 reads TGTGCCAGCAGTTCCTTAGCGGGAATCGCCACCGGGGAGCTGTTTTTT. Translated: CASSSLAGIATGELFF.

The chain is built from TRBV28 and TRBJ1-1; a weak D match, TRBD1 (5 bases). The V end was cut by 3 bases, the J end by 5 bases, with 13 bases between. Germline-derived CDR1 and CDR2 are MDHEN and SYDVKM. This CDR3 region has 14 residues. CDR3 DNA: TGTGCCAGCAGTTTGGGCGGGGGAGAAACTGAAGCTTTCTTT. It is translated as CASSLGGGETEAFF.

The table lists this clone with a count of one. The rearrangement joins TRBV29-1 to TRBJ2-7; 12 nucleotides line up with TRBD2. The end of the DNA aligns better with TRBJ2-1, so the J call may be wrong. The CDR3 runs 17 residues. Germline V gene sequence: CDR1 SQVTM, CDR2 ANQGSEA. In nucleotides, the CDR3 is TGCAGCGTTGACCCGACGGGGACTAGCGGGCTTGTGGATGAGCAGTTCTTC. Its translation: CSVDPTGTSGLVDEQFF.

The genes are TRBV6-1 and TRBJ1-1, with D maybe TRBD1 (5 bases). CDR1 MNHNS and CDR2 SASEGT come from the germline V gene. Trimming removed 6 bases from V and 3 bases from J, with 14 bases in between. The CDR3 spans 14 residues. The CDR3 sequence is CASRTTVRDTEAFF. As DNA, the CDR3 is TGTGCCAGCAGAACGACAGTACGAGACACTGAAGCTTTCTTT.

The rearrangement links TRBV19 to TRBJ2-4; tentative D call: TRBD2 (6 bases). Deletions cut 0 bases from V and 9 bases from J, with 12 bases between. Germline V lookup: CDR1 LNHDA, CDR2 SQIVND (reference sequence). This CDR3 has 14 residues. CDR3 bases: TGTGCCAGTAGTATAGATTTAGAGACTAGCATTCAGTACTTC. This sequence encodes CASSIDLETSIQYF.

The chain couples TRBV27 to TRBJ2-5; D is unclear. Germline V gives CDR1 MNHEY, CDR2 SMNVEV (reference sequence). V was pared by 5 bases and J by 0 bases, with 19 bases between. The CDR3 has 17 residues. CDR3 residues: CASSNGLASPYQETQYF. CDR3 DNA: TGTGCCAGCAGTAATGGCTTAGCCAGCCCGTACCAAGAGACCCAGTACTTC.

In this sample, this clone turned up once. This chain uses TRBV5-1 with TRBJ1-2, with TRBD1 matching 9 bases. V lost 3 bases and J lost 3; bases outside the gene matches: 15. Looked up from germline, CDR1 is SGHRS and CDR2 is YFSETQ. The CDR3 runs 18 residues. The CDR3 region is CASSSGSRDRDPDYGYTF. The CDR3 DNA reads TGCGCCAGCAGCTCCGGGTCCCGGGACAGGGACCCGGACTATGGCTACACCTTC.

V is TRBV9 and J is TRBJ2-4; TRBD1 agrees at 8 bases. The CDR3 loop spans 15 amino acids. V trimming: 0 bases; J trimming: 6 bases; junction bases outside the gene matches: 5. The germline V gene encodes CDR1 SGDLS and CDR2 YYNGEE. The CDR3 nucleotides are TGTGCCAGCAGCGTAGCTGGAACAGGGGGAAACATTCAGTACTTC. Translation: CASSVAGTGGNIQYF. Filled out from reference TRBV9 and TRBJ2-4, the complete variable domain reads DSGVTQTPKHLITATGQRVTLRCSPRSGDLSVYWYQQSLDQGLQFLIQYYNGEERAKGNILERFSAQQFPDLHSELNLSSLELGDSALYFCASSVAGTGGNIQYFGAGTRLSVL.

Details on this clone: A single base separates this from a much larger clone, so it may be a read error. Within the sample, other DNA sequences also encode this same CDR3. The chain employs TRBV28 and TRBJ1-4; D gene ambiguous. The CDR3 extends over 11 amino acids. Germline V gene data show CDR1 as MDHEN and CDR2 as SYDVKM. Trimming removed 3 bases from V and 7 bases from J, with 3 bases in between. CDR3 loop: CASSLGEKLFF. CDR3 DNA: TGTGCCAGCAGTTTGGGTGAAAAACTGTTTTTT.

This rearrangement joins TRBV28 to TRBJ2-1; D not resolved. The CDR3 is made up of 14 amino acids. V lost 4 bases, J lost 4 bases, and 11 bases lay in between. Germline V gene lookup returns CDR1 MDHEN and CDR2 SYDVKM. In DNA, the CDR3 is TGTGCCAGCAGTTCAGTTATGGGATACAATGAGCAGTTCTTC. Translation gives CASSSVMGYNEQFF.

The table lists this clone with a few counts. The rearrangement links TRBV29-1 to TRBJ1-1; a possible D gene is TRBD1 (5 bases). V was trimmed by 4 bases and J by 4 bases, leaving 10 bases between them. Germline V CDR1 and CDR2: SQVTM, ANQGSEA. CDR3 length: 12 residues. The CDR3 region is CSVGGAGTEAFF. As DNA, the CDR3 is TGCAGCGTTGGTGGGGCGGGCACTGAAGCTTTCTTT.

The chain's CDR3 is CASSLRREVHEQYF. The CDR3 DNA follows: TGTGCCAGCAGCTTGAGGCGGGAGGTCCACGAGCAGTACTTC. J is TRBJ2-7 and V is TRBV5-4; 8 bases match TRBD2. CDR1 and CDR2 (germline): SGHNT, YYREEE (reference sequence). The CDR3 contains 14 residues. The V gene end was trimmed by 1 base and the J gene end by 5 bases; junction bases not matched to a gene: 5.

The genes are TRBV12-2 and TRBJ1-2; the D segment call TRBD1 is taken from the table without a DNA check. TRBV12-2 constitutes a pseudogene. The CDR3 loop spans 14 amino acids. CDR3 in amino acids: CASRLGRTGNGYTF. DNA for the CDR3: TGTGCAAGTCGCTTAGGACGGACAGGGAATGGCTACACCTTC.